This T cell receptor (beta chain) was sequenced in a study of shared clonotypes between healthy human individuals. Study-wide results and limits: Lower generation probabilities were found for non-shared clonotypes than for those shared by all four donors.

A note on this clone: Its specificity is not known.

Germline V gene lookup returns CDR1 MGHRA and CDR2 YSYEKL. The germline V and J ends were trimmed by 4 bases and 3 bases, with 10 bases remaining between them. This CDR3 contains 14 residues. Sequenced by immunoSEQ multiplex PCR; TCRdb stores in-frame clones only, minus some. The table has around 2.5 million clones, approximately 93% seen once. V is TRBV4-1 and J is TRBJ1-5, with D maybe TRBD1 (5 bases). The sample taken for sequencing was naive CD4+ T cells from PBMCs. Subset reported: CD45RA+ positively selected. The source of this sequence is a man between 18 and 35 years old in good health. Some clones in this sample may be carry-over from other donors' samples. This chain's CDR3 is CASSLDSYNQPQHF. The CDR3 bases are TGCGCCAGCAGCCTCGACAGCTACAATCAGCCCCAGCATTTT.